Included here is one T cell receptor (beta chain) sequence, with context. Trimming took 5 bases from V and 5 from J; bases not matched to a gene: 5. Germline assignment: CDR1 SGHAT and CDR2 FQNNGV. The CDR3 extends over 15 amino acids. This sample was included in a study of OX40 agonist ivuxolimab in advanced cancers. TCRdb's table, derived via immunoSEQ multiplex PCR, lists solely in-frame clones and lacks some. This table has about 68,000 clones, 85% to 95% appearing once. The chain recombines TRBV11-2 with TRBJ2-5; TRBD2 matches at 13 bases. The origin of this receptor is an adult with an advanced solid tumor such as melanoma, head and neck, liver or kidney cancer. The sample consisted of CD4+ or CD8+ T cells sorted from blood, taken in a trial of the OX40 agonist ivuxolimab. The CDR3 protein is CASSPLAGGRETQYF. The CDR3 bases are TGTGCCAGCAGCCCACTAGCGGGGGGGCGGGAGACCCAGTACTTC.